Described below is a single T cell receptor beta chain sequence and its context. Its target is unknown. The source of the sample is a study of vaccination and CD4 T cells after COVID-19. Study in general: Cultures designated as controls were supplied with a CEFX pool, an HIV-1 Nef pool, or no peptide.

The treatment denotes: approximately 11-day PBMC culture with coronavirus spike peptide pools or control peptides (ViraFEST assay). Cell culture was performed with 2 million or so PBMCs per well in the presence of around 9.4 IU/ml IL-2 and roughly 10 ug/ml peptide pools. Cultured CD4+ T-cell DNA underwent Oncomine TCR Beta short-read sequencing. Using the QIAamp micro DNA kit, genomic DNA was extracted from the CD4+ T cells that had been cultured. TCRdb called the PCR reads again in MiXCR, with one record for every CDR3 protein. This sample has about 20,000 distinct CDR3 sequences, with about 56% found just once. The TCR originated in a human donor who had recovered from COVID-19. The sequencing input was CD4+ T cells from blood, cultured in vitro.

The CDR3 DNA sequence: TGTGCTAGTGGTTACAGGGAGGGGAGTGGACCCCAGCATTTT. Translated, it gives CASGYREGSGPQHF. The genes are TRBV12-5 and TRBJ1-5; tentative D call: TRBD1 (6 bases). V was clipped by 4 bases and J by 10 bases, with 17 bases between them. CDR3 length: 14 residues. The germline gives CDR1 LGHNT, CDR2 FRNRAP. Combining the CDR3 with reference TRBV12-5 and TRBJ1-5 gives the whole variable domain DARVTQTPRHKVTEMGQEVTMRCQPILGHNTVFWYRQTMMQGLELLAYFRNRAPLDDSGMPKDRFSAEMPDATLATLKIQPSEPRDSAVYFCASGYREGSGPQHFGDGTRLSIL.